This T cell receptor beta chain derives from a study of CD8 T cells in ankylosing spondylitis. This clonotype was counted between two and nine times. The target antigen is unknown. V shed 5 bases, J shed 2 bases, and the junction held 3 bases outside the gene matches. Germline CDR1 is ENHRY and CDR2 is SYGVKD. The CDR3 sequence is 14 residues long. It was by quantitative 5'-RACE with molecular barcodes that TCR beta libraries were made. Each CDR3 protein is one row after TCRdb ran MiXCR on the 5' RACE reads. The repertoire holds 150,000 to 200,000 distinct CDR3 sequences, with under 35% as singletons. Study results and limitations: Prior literature has documented some motif variants in synovial fluid and blood from reactive arthritis. Disease-linked clones displayed a CD8+ phenotype and appeared relatively rarely in peripheral blood. Several highly homologous variants formed a TCR beta motif that appeared characteristic of ankylosing spondylitis blood.

Source material: synovial fluid, either unsorted or a sorted T cell fraction (not recorded which). The receptor was isolated from a male donor with ankylosing spondylitis. This chain joins TRBV10-3 and TRBJ2-1; TRBD1 matches 7 bases. The CDR3: CAISKGTAYNEQFF. The DNA for the CDR3 is TGTGCCATCAGTAAGGGGACAGCCTACAATGAGCAGTTCTTC.